Here is one T cell receptor (beta chain) with its context. Antigen unknown. This sample is part of a study of cytomegalovirus exposure and HLA in healthy donors. The overall study: The 550 to 700 first-cohort repertoires and the 95 to 150 validation repertoires shared the same platform, a later analysis reported. Study-wide results and limits: First-cohort TCR clusters tended to co-occur in the 130 or so validation repertoires, a later analysis found. Reports indicated that the classifier achieved high specificity and sensitivity in diagnosing cytomegalovirus status.

CDR1 and CDR2 (germline): SGHTA, FQGTGA. The CDR3 has 13 amino acids. Between the trimmed V and J ends, which lost 3 bases and 7 bases, there was a span of 12 bases. Clones were read by immunoSEQ multiplex PCR, and TCRdb kept only the in-frame ones, dropping some. The profile shows approximately 300,000 clones, just over 85% of them singletons. Separate from the roughly 700-subject first cohort, the roughly 120-subject validation cohort was the one that the donors belonged to. The TCR sequence derives from a woman under 30 in good health and CMV-seronegative. The V gene is TRBV7-3, the J gene TRBJ1-1; D is unresolved. The specimen sequenced was PBMCs. CDR3 sequence: CASSFNVGGEAFF. In DNA form, the CDR3 reads TGTGCCAGCAGCTTTAATGTCGGCGGTGAAGCTTTCTTT.